This T cell receptor (beta chain) was recovered during a study of blood T cell repertoires in COVID-19. Study context: Spain, Italy and the United States supplied samples that represented acute and convalescent COVID-19.

The repertoire was sequenced with immunoSEQ multiplex PCR; TCRdb's copy has only in-frame clones and lacks some. The sample carries 90,000 to 150,000 clones, over 60% recorded once. The source material was peripheral blood. This clonotype originated in an elderly woman with acute or convalescent COVID-19.

In nucleotides, the CDR3 is TGTGCCTGGAGGACTGATTCCGACACCGGGGAGCTGTTTTTT. It translates to CAWRTDSDTGELFF. The rearrangement uses TRBV30 and TRBJ2-2; no definite D call. The ends were cut back, 3 bases at V and 3 bases at J, with 11 bases in the middle. The CDR3 length is 14 residues. Germline CDR1 and CDR2: GTSNPN and SVGIG (reference sequence).